This TCR beta chain was identified in a study of CXCR3-negative and CXCR3-positive naive CD8 T cells (dated by TCRdb to between 2018 and 2021). With respect to the entire study: In total, 120 million to 150 million TRB reads were obtained, which works out to roughly 1.5 +/- 0.3 million reads per library. The diversity and physicochemical repertoire analyses included eleven to twelve donors pooled from two independent experiments. For the TRBV-TRBJ cluster analysis, the naive subsets came from roughly 5 donors, while the memory cells came from 3 donors. What the research found in general, with its limitations: Both naive subsets had comparably high repertoire diversity, while memory CD8+ T cells had much lower repertoire diversity. Because surface CD5, which is linked to self-reactivity in mice, was comparable between the naive subsets, TCR interaction strength was also inferred from TRB CDR3 physicochemical properties. TRBV-TRBJ usage was similar between naive CXCR3-negative and CXCR3-positive cells from the same donor, while memory cells showed distinct patterns. CXCR3 expression partially decreased after cryopreservation, so most assays used freshly isolated PBMCs.

Comment on this clonotype: Its antigen remains undetermined.

Sequencing was carried out with a NextSeq 550. The Human TCR Profiling Kit (MiLaboratory) was used to make UMI-labeled 5' RACE TRB cDNA libraries. cDNA synthesis used the entire amount of extracted RNA, and PCR amplification then used the entire amount of cDNA produced. Libraries were prepared in parallel with an identical number of PCR cycles. The original methods were these. With a requirement of at least two reads per UMI, MIGEC and MiXCR extracted about 49,000 +/- 11,000 unique UMI-labeled TRB cDNA molecules per library. On average, each library contained approximately 40,000 +/- 10,000 functional in-frame TRB CDR3 nucleotide clonotypes without stop codons. After downsampling to 5000 UMI-labeled TRB molecules per sample, diversity metrics, including normalized Shannon-Wiener and Chao1, were computed in VDJtools. VDJtools computed clonotype-size-weighted physicochemical properties of the central five CDR3 residues: interaction energy, strength, volume and Kidera factor 4. Following TCRdb reprocessing, every CDR3 protein sequence forms one entry, and DNA is not provided. TCRdb's processing, not the authors' own work, is the source of the V and J calls. This sample's clone table shows approximately 56,000 distinct CDR3 sequences. 20% to 25% of the sample comes from the top ten.

The germline V gene supplies CDR1 MDHEN and CDR2 SYDVKM. Including the terminal cysteine and phenylalanine, the CDR3 comprises 15 residues. No DNA sequence was recorded. Each CD8+ T cell subset was flow-sorted in triplicate, and some 300,000 cells per subset were placed directly into RLT lysis buffer. Standard density gradient centrifugation was used to isolate peripheral blood mononuclear cells from buffy coats. An RNeasy Mini Kit was used to extract total RNA from the sorted cells. The chain is made from TRBV28 and TRBJ1-6. The receptor comes from a human donor in good health. Some clones in this sample may be carry-over from other donors' samples. Sequencing used memory CD8+ T cells from blood. The cell subset or site label on this specimen signifies: conventional CD8+ memory T cells (TMEM), sorted as controls. The CDR3 region has the sequence CASSLRDSGDSPLHF.